This TCR beta chain was sequenced in a study of blood T cell repertoires in COVID-19. The wider study: T cells, B-cell-depleted T cells, or PBMCs provided the cDNA or gDNA that served as material.

Trimming cost V 4 bases and J 6 bases; bases outside gene matches: 7. CDR3 size: 15 residues. Germline V gives CDR1 SGDLS, CDR2 YYNGEE. Per the authors' pipeline: Estimates of nucleated cell counts were drawn from the amplification of reference gene primers. Generated by immunoSEQ multiplex PCR, the TCRdb table keeps only in-frame clones and is missing some. V, J and clone size derive from that table, while D and trimming were established from the DNA sequence. The table records approximately 150,000 clones, roughly 82% of them present only once. The sample consisted of peripheral blood. The chain combines TRBV9 with TRBJ1-4; 9 bases match TRBD1. This receptor was taken from a woman in her 70s with acute or convalescent COVID-19. CDR3 residues: CASSKRDRADEKLFF. CDR3 coding DNA: TGTGCCAGCAGCAAACGGGACAGGGCGGATGAAAAACTGTTTTTT.